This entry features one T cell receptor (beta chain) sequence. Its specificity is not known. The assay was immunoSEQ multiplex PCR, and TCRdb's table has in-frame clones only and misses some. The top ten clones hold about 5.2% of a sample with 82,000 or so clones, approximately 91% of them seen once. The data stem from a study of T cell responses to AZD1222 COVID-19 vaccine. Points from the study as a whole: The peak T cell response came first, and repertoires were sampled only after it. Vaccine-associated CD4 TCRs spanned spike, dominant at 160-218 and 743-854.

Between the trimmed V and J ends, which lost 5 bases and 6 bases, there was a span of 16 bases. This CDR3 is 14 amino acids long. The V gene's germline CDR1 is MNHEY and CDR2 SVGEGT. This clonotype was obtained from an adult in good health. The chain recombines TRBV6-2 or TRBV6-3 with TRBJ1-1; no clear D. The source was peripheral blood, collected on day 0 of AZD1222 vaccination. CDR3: CASSPSWTTAEAFF. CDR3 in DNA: TGTGCCAGCAGTCCCTCCTGGACGACCGCTGAAGCTTTCTTT.